This T cell receptor (beta chain) is from a study of monozygotic twins with inflammatory bowel disease. On this clonotype itself: No antigen is known for it.

Per TCR library, approximately 3,500 ng of total RNA was used. Using eight separate reactions per sample, the authors generated cDNA. TCRdb reprocessed the 5' RACE reads, keeping one entry per CDR3 protein, no DNA. Its table lists a few hundred thousand distinct CDR3 sequences. General observations from the study: No difference in repertoire similarity was seen between concordant and discordant twins, possibly because power was limited.

Donors each gave around 2.3 ml of blood. The CDR3 spans 15 residues. Germline assignment: CDR1 MNHEY and CDR2 SVGAGI. V usage is TRBV6-5 and J usage is TRBJ2-7; lacking DNA, the TRBD1 call made by TCRdb goes unchecked. The TCR sequence derives from a human donor with ulcerative colitis or Crohn's disease, or a healthy co-twin of an affected twin (not recorded which). Input material: blood. This CDR3 is CASSYQGGVPYEQYF.